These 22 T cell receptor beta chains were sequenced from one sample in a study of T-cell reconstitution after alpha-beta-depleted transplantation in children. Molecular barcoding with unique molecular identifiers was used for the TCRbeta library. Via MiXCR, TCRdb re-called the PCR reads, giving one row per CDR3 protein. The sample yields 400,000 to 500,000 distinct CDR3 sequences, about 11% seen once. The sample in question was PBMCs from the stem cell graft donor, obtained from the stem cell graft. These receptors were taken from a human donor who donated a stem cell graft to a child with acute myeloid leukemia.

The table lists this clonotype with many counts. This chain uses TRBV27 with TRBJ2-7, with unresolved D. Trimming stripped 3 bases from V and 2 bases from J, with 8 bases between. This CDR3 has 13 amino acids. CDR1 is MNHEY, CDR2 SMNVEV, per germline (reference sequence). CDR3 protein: CASSFGLAYEQYF. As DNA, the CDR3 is TGTGCCAGCAGTTTCGGCCTGGCCTACGAGCAGTACTTC.

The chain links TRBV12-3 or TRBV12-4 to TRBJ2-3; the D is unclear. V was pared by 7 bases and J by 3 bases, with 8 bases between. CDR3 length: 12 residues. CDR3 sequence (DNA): TGTGCCAGCATGAGTTGGACAGATACGCAGTATTTT. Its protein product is CASMSWTDTQYF.

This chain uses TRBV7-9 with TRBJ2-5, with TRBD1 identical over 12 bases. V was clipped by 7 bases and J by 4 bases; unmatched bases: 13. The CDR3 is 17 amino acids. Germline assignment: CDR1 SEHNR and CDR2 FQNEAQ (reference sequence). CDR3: CASTPDPGQGAGETQYF. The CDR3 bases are TGTGCCAGCACGCCAGACCCGGGACAGGGGGCTGGAGAGACCCAGTACTTC. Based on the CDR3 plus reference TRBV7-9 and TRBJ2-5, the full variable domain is DTGVSQNPRHKITKRGQNVTFRCDPISEHNRLYWYRQTLGQGPEFLTYFQNEAQLEKSRLLSDRFSAERPKGSFSTLEIQRTEQGDSAMYLCASTPDPGQGAGETQYFGPGTRLLVL.

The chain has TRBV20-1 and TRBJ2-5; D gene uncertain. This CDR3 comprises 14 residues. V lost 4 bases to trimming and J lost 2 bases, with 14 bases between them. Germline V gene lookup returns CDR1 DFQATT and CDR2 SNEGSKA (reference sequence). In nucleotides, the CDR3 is TGCAGTGCTATGACTCTCGAATCACAAGAGACCCAGTACTTC. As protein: CSAMTLESQETQYF.

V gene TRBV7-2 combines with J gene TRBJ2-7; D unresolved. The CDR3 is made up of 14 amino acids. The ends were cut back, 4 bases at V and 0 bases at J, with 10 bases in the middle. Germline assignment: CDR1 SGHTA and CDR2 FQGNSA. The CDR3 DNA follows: TGTGCCAGCAGCTCCCTCGGCTACTCCTACGAGCAGTACTTC. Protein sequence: CASSSLGYSYEQYF. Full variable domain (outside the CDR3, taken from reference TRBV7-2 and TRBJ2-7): GAGVSQSPSNKVTEKGKDVELRCDPISGHTALYWYRQSLGQGLEFLIYFQGNSAPDKSGLPSDRFSAERTGGSVSTLTIQRTQQEDSAVYLCASSSLGYSYEQYFGPGTRLTVT.

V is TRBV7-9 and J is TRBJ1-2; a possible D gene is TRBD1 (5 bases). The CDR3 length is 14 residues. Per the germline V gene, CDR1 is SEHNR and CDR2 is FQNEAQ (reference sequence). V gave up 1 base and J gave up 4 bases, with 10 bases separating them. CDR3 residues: CASSLGGASYGYTF. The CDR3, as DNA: TGTGCCAGCAGCTTAGGGGGCGCCTCCTATGGCTACACCTTC.

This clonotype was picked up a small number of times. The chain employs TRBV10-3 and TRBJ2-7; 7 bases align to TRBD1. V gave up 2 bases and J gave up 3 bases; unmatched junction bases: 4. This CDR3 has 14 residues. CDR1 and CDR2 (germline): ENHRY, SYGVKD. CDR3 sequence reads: CAISEARGIYEQYV. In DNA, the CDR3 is TGTGCCATCAGTGAGGCCAGGGGGATCTACGAGCAGTACGTC.

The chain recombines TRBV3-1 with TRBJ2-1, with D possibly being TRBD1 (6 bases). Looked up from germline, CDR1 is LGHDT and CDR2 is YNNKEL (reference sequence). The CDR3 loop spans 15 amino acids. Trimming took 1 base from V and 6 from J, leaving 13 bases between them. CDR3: CASSQVTGWGNEQFF. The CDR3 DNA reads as TGTGCCAGCAGCCAAGTAACAGGGTGGGGCAATGAGCAGTTCTTC.

The CDR3 bases are TGTGCCACCAGTGACCCCGTGGGTGACGCCGGGGAGCTGTTTTTT. Residues: CATSDPVGDAGELFF. The V gene is TRBV24-1, the J gene TRBJ2-2; D call uncertain. The CDR3 totals 15 residues. With 4 bases removed from V and 6 bases from J, the gap between germline ends came to 14 bases. The germline V gene has CDR1 KGHDR and CDR2 SFDVKD.

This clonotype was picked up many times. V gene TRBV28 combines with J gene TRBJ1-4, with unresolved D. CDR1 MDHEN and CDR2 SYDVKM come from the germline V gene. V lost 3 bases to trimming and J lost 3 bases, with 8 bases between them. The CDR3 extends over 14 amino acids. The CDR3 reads CASSFEVANEKLFF. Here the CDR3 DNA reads TGTGCCAGCAGTTTCGAGGTGGCTAATGAAAAACTGTTTTTT.

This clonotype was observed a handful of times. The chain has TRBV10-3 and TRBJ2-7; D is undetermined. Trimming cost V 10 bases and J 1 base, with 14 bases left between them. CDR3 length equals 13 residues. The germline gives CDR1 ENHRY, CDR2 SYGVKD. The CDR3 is CASQSEQSYEQYF. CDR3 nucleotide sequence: TGTGCCAGCCAGTCGGAGCAGTCCTACGAGCAGTACTTC.

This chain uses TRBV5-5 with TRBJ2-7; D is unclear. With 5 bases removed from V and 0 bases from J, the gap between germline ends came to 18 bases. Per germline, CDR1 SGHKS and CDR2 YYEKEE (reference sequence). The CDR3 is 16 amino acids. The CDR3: CASRRSLGQSSYEQYF. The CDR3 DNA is TGTGCCAGCAGAAGATCCTTGGGTCAGAGCTCCTACGAGCAGTACTTC.

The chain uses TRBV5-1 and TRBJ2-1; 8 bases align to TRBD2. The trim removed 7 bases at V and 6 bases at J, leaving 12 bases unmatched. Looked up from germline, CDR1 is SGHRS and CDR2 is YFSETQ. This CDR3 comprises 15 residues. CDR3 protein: CASYSKRENGNEQFF. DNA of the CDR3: TGCGCCAGCTATAGCAAGCGGGAGAATGGCAATGAGCAGTTCTTC.

The CDR3 DNA is TGCAGCGTCGACGGTCAGGGAAAAGAGACCCAGTACTTC. Its translation is CSVDGQGKETQYF. The rearrangement links TRBV29-1 to TRBJ2-5; maybe TRBD1 (5 bases). Between the trimmed V and J ends, which lost 6 bases and 3 bases, there was a span of 14 bases. The germline V gene encodes CDR1 SQVTM and CDR2 ANQGSEA. This CDR3 is built from 13 residues.

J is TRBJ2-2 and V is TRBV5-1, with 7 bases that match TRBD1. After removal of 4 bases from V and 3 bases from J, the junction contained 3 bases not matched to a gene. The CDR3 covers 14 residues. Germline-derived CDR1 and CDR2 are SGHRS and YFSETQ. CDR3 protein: CASSKGGDTGELFF. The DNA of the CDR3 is TGCGCCAGCAGCAAAGGGGGCGACACCGGGGAGCTGTTTTTT.

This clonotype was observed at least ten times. The CDR3 DNA reads as TGTGCCAGCAGCTTAGGACAGGGGAGCGAGCAGTACTTC. As protein: CASSLGQGSEQYF. V is TRBV11-2 and J is TRBJ2-7; TRBD1 matches 8 bases. CDR1 and CDR2 from the germline V gene are SGHAT and FQNNGV. V trimming: 1 base; J trimming: 6 bases; junction bases outside the gene matches: 2. CDR3 length: 13 amino acids.

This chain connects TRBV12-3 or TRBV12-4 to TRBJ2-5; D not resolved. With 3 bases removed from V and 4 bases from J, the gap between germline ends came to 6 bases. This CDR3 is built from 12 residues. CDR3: CASSFNSETQYF. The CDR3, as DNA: TGTGCCAGCAGTTTCAATTCAGAGACCCAGTACTTC.

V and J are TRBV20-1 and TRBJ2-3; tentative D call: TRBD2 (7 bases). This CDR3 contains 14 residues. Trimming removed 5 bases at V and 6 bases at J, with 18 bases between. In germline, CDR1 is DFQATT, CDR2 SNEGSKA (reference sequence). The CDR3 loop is CSASSAGALDTQYF. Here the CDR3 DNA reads TGCAGTGCTTCGTCTGCGGGGGCCCTCGATACGCAGTATTTT.

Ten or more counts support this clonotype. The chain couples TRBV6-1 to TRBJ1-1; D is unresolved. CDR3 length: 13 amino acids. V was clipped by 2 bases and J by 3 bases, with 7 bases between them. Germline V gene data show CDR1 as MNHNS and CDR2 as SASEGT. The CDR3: CASSESGDTEAFF. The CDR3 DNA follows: TGTGCCAGCAGTGAAAGTGGGGACACTGAAGCTTTCTTT.

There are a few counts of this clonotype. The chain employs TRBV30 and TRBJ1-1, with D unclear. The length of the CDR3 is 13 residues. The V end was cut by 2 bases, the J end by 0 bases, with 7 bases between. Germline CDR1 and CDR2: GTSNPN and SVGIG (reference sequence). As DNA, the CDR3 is TGTGCCTGGAGTCCTAAGATGAACACTGAAGCTTTCTTT. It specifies CAWSPKMNTEAFF.

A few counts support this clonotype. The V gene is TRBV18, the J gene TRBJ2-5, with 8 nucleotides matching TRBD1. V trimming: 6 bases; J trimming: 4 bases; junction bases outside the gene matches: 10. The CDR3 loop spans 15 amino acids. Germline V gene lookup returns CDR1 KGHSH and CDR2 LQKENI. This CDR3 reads CASSSQGAVGETQYF. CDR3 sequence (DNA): TGTGCCAGCTCGTCGCAGGGGGCTGTTGGAGAGACCCAGTACTTC.

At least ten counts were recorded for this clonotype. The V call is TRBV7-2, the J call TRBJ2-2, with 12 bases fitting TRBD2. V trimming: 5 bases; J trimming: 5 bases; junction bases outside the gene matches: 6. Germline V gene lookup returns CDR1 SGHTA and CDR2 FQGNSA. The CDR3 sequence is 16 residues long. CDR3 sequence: CASSTRLAGVTGELFF. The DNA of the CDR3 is TGTGCCAGCAGCACACGACTAGCGGGGGTTACCGGGGAGCTGTTTTTT.